The present TCR beta chain was sequenced within a study of CD8+ T cells in alopecia areata. Investigators isolated RNA and reverse transcribed it into cDNA to act as the sequencing template. Data came from immunoSEQ multiplex PCR; TCRdb stores just in-frame clones and leaves some out. The repertoire holds under 75,000 clones, with 40% to 50% as singletons. Trimming shortened V by 5 bases and J by 4 bases, and 9 bases separated the two germline ends. CDR1 is LNHNV and CDR2 is YYDKDF in the germline V gene (reference sequence). This CDR3 spans 14 amino acids. This chain uses TRBV15 with TRBJ2-6; D unclear. The sample in question was CD8+ T cells sorted from blood, obtained at week 0. The receptor was isolated from a human donor with alopecia areata. CDR3 in DNA: TGTGCCACCAGCCTCGGGCCAGGGGCCAACGTCCTGACTTTC. It yields the protein CATSLGPGANVLTF.